The source of this T cell receptor (beta chain) is a study of blood T cell repertoires in COVID-19 (dated by TCRdb to 2018 to 2020). Background for the entire study: Samples from collaborators originated in the United States, Italy and Spain and spanned both the acute and convalescent phases of COVID-19. The dataset comprised deeply sampled blood TCRbeta repertoires from subjects exposed to, actively infected with, or recovered from COVID-19. The samples were drawn from the first 160 participants of the ongoing ImmuneRACE study and from over 950 subjects provided by 6 global collaborators. Nearly every sample came with metadata listing a de-identified subject ID, COVID-19 status, age in years and sex. Where HLA class I and class II types were available, the types were taken from metadata supplied by the sample provider, not from assay-based typing. A freely available public database, intended as a resource for researchers studying the immune response to SARS-CoV-2, is where the repertoires were released. The prospective study material was composed of cDNA or gDNA derived from T cells, B-cell-depleted T cells, or PBMCs.

The immunoSEQ Assay, a bias-controlled multiplex PCR, was used to amplify TCRbeta CDR3 regions from genomic DNA. The original methods were these. Nucleated cell counts per sample were estimated from amplification of reference gene primers within the assay. To quantify the absolute abundance of each unique TCRbeta CDR3 rearrangement, sequence reads were collapsed and filtered. For each sample, productive Simpson clonality was calculated as the square root of Simpson's diversity index across productive rearrangements. In TCRdb, the immuneACCESS table is reduced to in-frame sequences with V and J assigned. These tables do not hold every clone; where another copy was compared, an unresolved V gene accounts for under half, and the others remain unexplained. V and J calls and clone size are those listed in that table; D and trimming were worked out from the DNA. The sample data list fewer than 65,000 clones, and 85% to 90% of these were observed just once. The ten largest clonotypes hold approximately 20% of the sample.

General findings and caveats noted by the study authors: The quantity of clinical and demographic metadata differed by source and by participant and was supplied without curation.

One collaborating source in Seattle enrolled patients while the patients were actively infected and followed the patients over time throughout the course of disease. Collaborating institutions collected whole blood in K2EDTA tubes following their own protocols. For TCRbeta analysis, collaborator samples were shipped as frozen whole blood, as isolated PBMCs, or as DNA extracted from either sample type. Regarding this clone: Its target antigen remains unknown. No much larger clone exists at a distance of one base, and base qualities are not known.

What was sequenced was peripheral blood. The sequence derives from a woman aged 60-70 years with COVID-19, enrolled during active disease.

The bases are TGTGCCAGCTGGGACAGGGCGAACTATGGCTACACCTTC. Its product reads: CASWDRANYGYTF. The chain employs TRBV25-1 and TRBJ1-2; 9 middle bases align to TRBD1. Trimming leaves V shorter by 8 bases and J shorter by 2 bases, with the junction holding 3 bases beyond the gene matches. From the cysteine up to the phenylalanine, the CDR3 has a length of 13 residues. The sequence is cut down to CDR3 DNA, 39 bases in frame from base 1. Via the germline V gene, CDR1 is MGHDK and CDR2 SYGVNS.